One sample yielded the 25 T cell receptor beta chains listed below, sequenced in a study of blood T cell repertoires in COVID-19. Generated by immunoSEQ multiplex PCR, the TCRdb table keeps only in-frame clones and is missing some. In the table there are approximately 140,000 clones, approximately 90% of which are singletons. The sequencing sample was made of peripheral blood. Receptors were obtained from a man aged 70 or older with active COVID-19.

The CDR3 loop reads CSVDTGAETQYF. CDR3 bases: TGCAGCGTCGACACAGGGGCAGAGACCCAGTACTTC. The rearrangement uses TRBV29-1 and TRBJ2-5, with TRBD1 matching 7 bases. Germline lookup yields CDR1 SQVTM and CDR2 ANQGSEA. This CDR3 is 12 amino acids long. V dropped 6 bases and J dropped 4; count of bases not matched to a gene: 5.

The chain has TRBV20-1 and TRBJ1-3; D uncertain. Germline lookup yields CDR1 DFQATT and CDR2 SNEGSKA (reference sequence). Trimming removed 3 bases at V and 5 bases at J, with 17 bases between. The CDR3 extends over 15 amino acids. CDR3 protein: CSASGSRAVRNTIYF. The CDR3 DNA is TGCAGTGCTAGTGGATCCCGCGCCGTAAGAAACACCATATATTTT.

The rearrangement uses TRBV19 and TRBJ2-7; 11 bases match TRBD1. CDR3 length equals 12 residues. With 9 bases clipped from V and 6 bases from J, the junction kept 4 bases outside the gene matches. Germline values: CDR1 LNHDA, CDR2 SQIVND (reference sequence). The chain's CDR3 is CASRTGGAEQYF. The CDR3 DNA reads as TGTGCCAGCCGGACAGGGGGCGCCGAGCAGTACTTC. Drawing the rest from reference TRBV19 and TRBJ2-7, the complete variable domain is DGGITQSPKYLFRKEGQNVTLSCEQNLNHDAMYWYRQDPGQGLRLIYYSQIVNDFQKGDIAEGYSVSREKKESFPLTVTSAQKNPTAFYLCASRTGGAEQYFGPGTRLTVT.

The rearrangement links TRBV5-1 to TRBJ2-3, with 7 positions matching TRBD2. From germline, CDR1 is SGHRS and CDR2 YFSETQ. V lost 7 bases, J lost 6 bases, and 11 bases stayed unmatched. This CDR3 is 14 amino acids long. In DNA form, the CDR3 reads TGCGCCAGCTCTCGGGGCGGGAGTGGGGATACGCAGTATTTT. It specifies CASSRGGSGDTQYF.

In the case of this clone: One end of the junction does not line up with germline, which may come from a read error. The genes are TRBV29-1 and TRBJ2-1; the match to TRBD1 covers 7 bases. Germline-derived CDR1 and CDR2 are SQVTM and ANQGSEA. The CDR3 runs to 13 residues. For the CDR3, the DNA is TGCAGCGTCGAAGGAACCCGGGACAGTCAGCAGTTCTTC. It specifies CSVEGTRDSQQFF.

V gene TRBV4-1 combines with J gene TRBJ2-3, with 8 bases fitting TRBD1. The CDR3 runs 17 residues. With 2 bases clipped from V and 6 bases from J, the junction kept 13 bases outside the gene matches. Germline V gene lookup returns CDR1 MGHRA and CDR2 YSYEKL. CDR3 loop: CASSQTSGRGPSDTQYF. The CDR3 region has the DNA TGCGCCAGCAGCCAAACCTCGGGCAGGGGGCCCTCGGATACGCAGTATTTT.

This chain joins TRBV5-1 and TRBJ2-2; no reliable D call. Germline V gives CDR1 SGHRS, CDR2 YFSETQ. The CDR3 length is 16 residues. Trimming pared 0 bases from V and 0 bases from J, leaving 9 bases between. CDR3: CASSLVGRSNTGELFF. The DNA for the CDR3 is TGCGCCAGCAGCTTGGTTGGGCGCTCGAACACCGGGGAGCTGTTTTTT.

V gene TRBV27 combines with J gene TRBJ1-4; D might be TRBD1 (5 bases). V dropped 7 bases and J dropped 7 bases, with 16 bases sitting between them. Germline V gene sequence: CDR1 MNHEY, CDR2 SMNVEV (reference sequence). CDR3 length equals 14 residues. CDR3 bases: TGTGCCAGCACCGGGGGAAACGTCGGTGAAAAACTGTTTTTT. It translates to CASTGGNVGEKLFF. Filled out from reference TRBV27 and TRBJ1-4, the complete variable domain reads EAQVTQNPRYLITVTGKKLTVTCSQNMNHEYMSWYRQDPGLGLRQIYYSMNVEVTDKGDVPEGYKVSRKEKRNFPLILESPSPNQTSLYFCASTGGNVGEKLFFGSGTQLSVL.

The rearrangement links TRBV2 to TRBJ2-7; the D gene is possibly TRBD2 (6 bases). The CDR3 consists of 14 residues. V dropped 6 bases and J dropped 5 bases, with 17 bases sitting between them. The germline CDR1 and CDR2 sequences are SNHLY and FYNNEI. CDR3 amino acids: CASRGDSLGDEQYF. CDR3 nucleotide sequence: TGTGCCAGCAGGGGGGACTCCCTAGGGGACGAGCAGTACTTC.

The J gene is TRBJ2-4, the V gene TRBV7-2; the match to TRBD1 covers 7 bases. The CDR3 runs 14 residues. V lost 4 bases to trimming and J lost 6 bases; unmatched junction nucleotides: 6. Germline V CDR1 and CDR2: SGHTA, FQGNSA. CDR3 region: CASSSRQGRNIQYF. As DNA, the CDR3 is TGTGCCAGCAGCTCCAGACAGGGAAGAAACATTCAGTACTTC.

This sequence joins TRBV18 and TRBJ2-7, with TRBD1 matching over 8 bases. The CDR3 loop spans 16 amino acids. V was clipped by 3 bases and J by 5 bases; unmatched bases: 12. Germline lookup yields CDR1 KGHSH and CDR2 LQKENI. CDR3 protein: CASSPPRDRSLHEQYF. The CDR3 DNA reads TGTGCCAGCTCACCGCCTCGGGACAGGTCTCTCCACGAGCAGTACTTC.

The rearrangement links TRBV4-2 to TRBJ2-5, with TRBD2 identical over 8 bases. The CDR3 covers 17 residues. J lost 7 bases, V lost 0 bases, and 13 bases had no gene match. Looked up from germline, CDR1 is LGHNA and CDR2 is YNFKEQ. The CDR3 DNA reads as TGTGCCAGCAGCCAAGAGTATCTGAGCGGGGGCGGCGGGACCCAGTACTTC. Protein product: CASSQEYLSGGGGTQYF.

The chain combines TRBV10-3 with TRBJ2-7; 14 bases align to TRBD2. Germline V CDR1 and CDR2: ENHRY, SYGVKD. The V and J ends lost 2 bases and 1 base, in that order; junction bases with no gene match: 10. The CDR3 runs to 19 residues. CDR3: CAISEPPGTSGSRSYEQYF. The CDR3 region has the DNA TGTGCCATCAGTGAGCCCCCTGGGACTAGCGGGAGCCGATCCTACGAGCAGTACTTC.

The V and J genes are TRBV9 and TRBJ2-3, with D maybe TRBD2 (6 bases). Trimming took off 5 bases at V and 2 bases at J, with 21 bases between the two ends. Germline V gene lookup returns CDR1 SGDLS and CDR2 YYNGEE. The CDR3 is 17 amino acids. CDR3 bases: TGTGCCAGCAGTCCCAAGGGGTGGGACTTCTCCACAGATACGCAGTATTTT. Translating it yields CASSPKGWDFSTDTQYF. Drawing the rest from reference TRBV9 and TRBJ2-3, the complete variable domain is DSGVTQTPKHLITATGQRVTLRCSPRSGDLSVYWYQQSLDQGLQFLIQYYNGEERAKGNILERFSAQQFPDLHSELNLSSLELGDSALYFCASSPKGWDFSTDTQYFGPGTRLTVL.

This chain connects TRBV27 to TRBJ2-7; 8 bases fit TRBD1. The CDR3 contains 15 residues. The V segment lost 8 bases and the J segment 3 bases; nucleotides outside the gene matches: 12. The germline V gene has CDR1 MNHEY and CDR2 SMNVEV (reference sequence). CDR3 nucleotide sequence: TGTGCCAGCTCCCATCGTCGGACAGGGAGCTACGAGCAGTACTTC. Translating it yields CASSHRRTGSYEQYF.

V is TRBV7-9 and J is TRBJ1-5, with TRBD1 matching over 7 bases. Germline V lookup: CDR1 SEHNR, CDR2 FQNEAQ (reference sequence). The CDR3 has 14 residues. J was trimmed by 4 bases and V by 3 bases; bases with no gene match: 3. The DNA of the CDR3 is TGTGCCAGCAGCTTCGGGACAGTAAATCAGCCCCAGCATTTT. Translated: CASSFGTVNQPQHF.

This chain connects TRBV30 to TRBJ1-1; 10 bases agree with TRBD1. CDR1 and CDR2 from the germline V gene are GTSNPN and SVGIG (reference sequence). The CDR3 is 16 amino acids. After removal of 3 bases from V and 6 bases from J, the junction contained 13 bases not matched to a gene. Here the CDR3 DNA reads TGTGCCTGGAGAGAACTGGTGACAGGGGGCAAGGCTGAAGCTTTCTTT. This codes for CAWRELVTGGKAEAFF.

This clone was found once. The chain recombines TRBV5-5 with TRBJ2-1; 10 nucleotides agree with TRBD2. This CDR3 region has 15 residues. The J segment lost 8 bases and the V segment lost 2 bases, leaving 7 bases of the junction unmatched. Germline V CDR1 and CDR2: SGHKS, YYEKEE (reference sequence). The CDR3 nucleotides read TGTGCCAGCAGCTTAGCGGGAGGGTTAATCGATGAGCAGTTCTTC. Translating it yields CASSLAGGLIDEQFF.

CDR3 sequence (DNA): TGTGCCAGCAGCTTAGGTGGGGCAGGAATTGTCCAGCCCCAGCATTTT. Its translation is CASSLGGAGIVQPQHF. The rearrangement links TRBV11-2 to TRBJ1-5; D might be TRBD1 (5 bases). V was pared by 1 base and J by 7 bases, with 17 bases between. The CDR3 extends over 16 amino acids. Germline assignment: CDR1 SGHAT and CDR2 FQNNGV.

This clone turned up a few times. This chain joins TRBV19 and TRBJ2-7; the D gene is possibly TRBD1 (5 bases). CDR1 and CDR2 from the germline V gene are LNHDA and SQIVND (reference sequence). The CDR3 covers 14 residues. Trimming took off 1 base at V and 5 bases at J, with 12 bases between the two ends. CDR3 protein: CASSIGQPADEQYF. For the CDR3, the DNA is TGTGCCAGTAGTATAGGACAGCCCGCGGACGAGCAGTACTTC.

This clone was observed a handful of times. The chain couples TRBV5-5 to TRBJ1-6; D remains unclear. V was shortened by 7 bases and J by 2 bases, with 13 bases between the two germline ends. The CDR3 spans 15 residues. The germline V gene has CDR1 SGHKS and CDR2 YYEKEE (reference sequence). CDR3 sequence reads: CASGLGTTYNSPLHF. CDR3 in DNA: TGTGCCAGCGGACTCGGAACTACCTATAATTCACCCCTCCACTTT.

The chain uses TRBV28 and TRBJ2-7; possibly TRBD1 for D (6 bases). V lost 10 bases and J lost 3, with 16 bases in between. Germline lookup yields CDR1 MDHEN and CDR2 SYDVKM. This CDR3 is built from 13 residues. CDR3 sequence: CATEETGIYEQYF. DNA of the CDR3: TGTGCCACCGAGGAGACAGGTATCTACGAGCAGTACTTC.

The chain couples TRBV3-1 (or the pseudogene TRBV3-2) to TRBJ1-4; TRBD1 aligns across 8 bases. This CDR3 has 15 amino acids. The J segment lost 8 bases and the V segment lost 0 bases, leaving 5 bases of the junction unmatched. Germline V gene lookup returns CDR1 LGHDT and CDR2 YNNKEL (reference sequence). The CDR3 DNA reads as TGTGCCAGCAGCCAAGATCGGAGGACAGGGGAAAAACTGTTTTTT. It is translated as CASSQDRRTGEKLFF.

The rearrangement links TRBV20-1 to TRBJ2-3; tentative D call: TRBD1 (6 bases). The CDR3 covers 17 residues. Trimming removed 3 bases at V and 1 base at J, with 20 bases between. Germline CDR1 is DFQATT and CDR2 is SNEGSKA (reference sequence). CDR3: CSASLGTGTQGTDTQYF. CDR3 nucleotide sequence: TGCAGTGCTAGTCTCGGTACCGGGACACAAGGCACAGATACGCAGTATTTT.

The V call is TRBV28, the J call TRBJ2-1; 9 nucleotides line up with TRBD1. This CDR3 spans 19 amino acids. The junction had 19 bases not matched to a gene; V was cut back by 5 bases and J by 5 bases. Germline-derived CDR1 and CDR2 are MDHEN and SYDVKM. The CDR3 sequence is CASSPRLVPRTGEDNEQFF. In DNA form, the CDR3 reads TGTGCCAGCAGTCCACGCCTGGTACCCCGGACAGGGGAAGACAATGAGCAGTTCTTC.